This T cell receptor (beta chain) was documented in a study of CD8 T cells in ankylosing spondylitis. Overall study findings and caveats: Within matched ankylosing spondylitis synovial fluid, disease-linked clones were reportedly significantly enriched. Blood from ankylosing spondylitis patients appeared to carry a characteristic roughly eight-variant TCR beta motif.

There are many counts of this clonotype. Antigen unknown. V lost 5 bases, J lost 6 bases, and 11 bases stayed unmatched. This CDR3 has 14 residues. The germline gives CDR1 SQVTM, CDR2 ANQGSEA. Quantitative 5'-RACE with molecular barcodes generated TCR beta libraries. One entry per CDR3 protein results from TCRdb running MiXCR on the 5' RACE reads. The data contain 210,000 or so distinct CDR3 sequences, roughly 8.2% of them singletons. Sequencing was performed on blood, either unsorted or a sorted T cell fraction (not recorded which). V gene TRBV29-1 combines with J gene TRBJ1-2; TRBD1 agrees at 8 bases. The sequence came from a female donor with ankylosing spondylitis or in good health (not recorded which). The CDR3 is CSVIPPGTGDGYTF. Written as DNA, the CDR3 is TGCAGCGTTATACCACCCGGGACAGGCGATGGCTACACCTTC.